This TCR beta chain was sequenced during a study of T cell responses to AZD1222 COVID-19 vaccine. At the level of the study: Analyses pooled second doses at about 4 or about 12 weeks. Study-wide points: Donors skewed white British and female; clonal diversity was possibly underestimated.

As for this clone: No antigen is known for it.

CDR3 length: 17 amino acids. The germline V and J ends were trimmed by 1 base and 8 bases, with 21 bases remaining between them. In germline, CDR1 is SGHDT, CDR2 YYEEEE. Libraries were prepared by immunoSEQ multiplex PCR; TCRdb keeps only in-frame clonotypes and omits some of them. In the table there are some 150,000 clones, 75% to 95% of which are singletons. V gene TRBV5-6 combines with J gene TRBJ1-4; D uncertain. The sequence was collected from an adult in good health. The material was peripheral blood, obtained on day 0 of AZD1222 vaccination. DNA of the CDR3: TGTGCCAGCAGCTTGCCCGGGAGCGGGTCGATTACGGAAAAACTGTTTTTT. It specifies CASSLPGSGSITEKLFF.